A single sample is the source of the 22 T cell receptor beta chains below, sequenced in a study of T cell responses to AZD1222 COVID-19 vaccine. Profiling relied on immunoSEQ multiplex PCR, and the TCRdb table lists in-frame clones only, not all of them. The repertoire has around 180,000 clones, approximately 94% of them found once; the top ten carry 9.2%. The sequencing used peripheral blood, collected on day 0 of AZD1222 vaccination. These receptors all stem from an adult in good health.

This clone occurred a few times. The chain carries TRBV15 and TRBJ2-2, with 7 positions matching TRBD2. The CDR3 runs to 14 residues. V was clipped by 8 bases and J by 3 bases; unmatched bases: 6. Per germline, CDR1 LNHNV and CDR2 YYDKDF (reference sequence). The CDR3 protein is CATDLAGDTGELFF. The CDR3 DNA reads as TGTGCCACCGATCTGGCGGGAGACACCGGGGAGCTGTTTTTT.

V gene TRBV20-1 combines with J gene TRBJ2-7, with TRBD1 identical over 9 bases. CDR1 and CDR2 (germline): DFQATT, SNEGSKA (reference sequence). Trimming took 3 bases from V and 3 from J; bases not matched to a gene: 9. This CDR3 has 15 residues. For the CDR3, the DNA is TGCAGTGCTAGTGTAGGGACAGGGTACGTCTACGAGCAGTACTTC. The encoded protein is CSASVGTGYVYEQYF.

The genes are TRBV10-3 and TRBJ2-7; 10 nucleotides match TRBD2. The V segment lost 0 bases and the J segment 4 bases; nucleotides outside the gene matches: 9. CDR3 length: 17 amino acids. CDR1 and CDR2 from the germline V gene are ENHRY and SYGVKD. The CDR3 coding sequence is TGTGCCATCAGTGAGTCGTTACTAGCGGGAATCTCGTACGAGCAGTACTTC. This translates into CAISESLLAGISYEQYF.

CDR3 loop: CASSNGDIAKNIQYF. DNA for the CDR3: TGTGCCAGCAGCAATGGGGACATAGCCAAAAACATTCAGTACTTC. The chain links TRBV27 to TRBJ2-4; D perhaps matches TRBD1 (6 bases). This CDR3 comprises 15 residues. Germline CDR1 reads MNHEY; CDR2 reads SMNVEV (reference sequence). With 6 bases removed from V and 0 bases from J, the gap between germline ends came to 12 bases.

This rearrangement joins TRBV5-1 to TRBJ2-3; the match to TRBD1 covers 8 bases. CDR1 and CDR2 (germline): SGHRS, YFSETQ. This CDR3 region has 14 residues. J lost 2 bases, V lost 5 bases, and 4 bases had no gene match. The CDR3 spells CASRGQVATDTQYF. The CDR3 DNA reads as TGCGCCAGCAGGGGACAGGTAGCCACAGATACGCAGTATTTT.

CDR3 protein: CASSLARGIGGAFF. CDR3 DNA: TGTGCCAGCAGCTTGGCTCGGGGCATCGGAGGAGCTTTCTTT. The genes are TRBV5-6 and TRBJ1-1, with a weak D call TRBD1 (5 bases). The CDR3 has 14 amino acids. Trimming left V 0 bases short and J 10 bases short, with 16 bases between. Germline-derived CDR1 and CDR2 are SGHDT and YYEEEE.

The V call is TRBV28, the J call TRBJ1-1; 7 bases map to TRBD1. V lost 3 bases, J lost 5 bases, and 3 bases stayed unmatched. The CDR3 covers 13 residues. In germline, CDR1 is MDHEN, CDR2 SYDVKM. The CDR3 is CASSFNRGTEAFF. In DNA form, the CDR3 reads TGTGCCAGCAGTTTCAACAGGGGAACTGAAGCTTTCTTT.

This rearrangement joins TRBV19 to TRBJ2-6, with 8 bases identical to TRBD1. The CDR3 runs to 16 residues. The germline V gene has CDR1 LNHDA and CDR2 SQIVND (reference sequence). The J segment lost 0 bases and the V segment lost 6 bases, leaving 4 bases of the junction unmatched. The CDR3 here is CASSWQGASGANVLTF. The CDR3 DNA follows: TGTGCCAGTAGCTGGCAGGGGGCCTCTGGGGCCAACGTCCTGACTTTC. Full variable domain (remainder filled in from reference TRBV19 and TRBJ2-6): DGGITQSPKYLFRKEGQNVTLSCEQNLNHDAMYWYRQDPGQGLRLIYYSQIVNDFQKGDIAEGYSVSREKKESFPLTVTSAQKNPTAFYLCASSWQGASGANVLTFGAGSRLTVL.

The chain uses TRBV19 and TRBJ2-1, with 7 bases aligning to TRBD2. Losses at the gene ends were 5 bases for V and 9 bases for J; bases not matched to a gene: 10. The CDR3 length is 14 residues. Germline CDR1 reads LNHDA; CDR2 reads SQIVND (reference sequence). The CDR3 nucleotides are TGTGCCAGTAGTCTGGGTTCGGGGGGAGCTGAGCAGTTCTTC. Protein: CASSLGSGGAEQFF.

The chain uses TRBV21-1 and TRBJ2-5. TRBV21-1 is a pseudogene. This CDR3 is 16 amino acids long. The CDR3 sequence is CASSTGRQKKGETQYF. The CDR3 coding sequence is TGTGCCAGCAGCACGGGACGACAGAAGAAGGGAGAGACCCAGTACTTC.

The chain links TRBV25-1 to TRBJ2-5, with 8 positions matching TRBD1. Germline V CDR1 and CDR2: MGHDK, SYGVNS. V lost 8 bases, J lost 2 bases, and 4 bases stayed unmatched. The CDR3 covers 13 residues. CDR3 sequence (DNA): TGTGCCAGCCACGGGGACAGGCAAGAGACCCAGTACTTC. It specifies CASHGDRQETQYF.

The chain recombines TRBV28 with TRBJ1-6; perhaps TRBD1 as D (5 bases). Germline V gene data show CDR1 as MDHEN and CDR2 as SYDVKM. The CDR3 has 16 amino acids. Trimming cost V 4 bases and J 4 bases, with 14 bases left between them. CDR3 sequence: CASSSLGTDYNSPLHF. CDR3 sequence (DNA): TGTGCCAGCAGTTCCCTCGGGACGGATTATAATTCACCCCTCCACTTT. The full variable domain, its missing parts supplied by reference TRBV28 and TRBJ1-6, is DVKVTQSSRYLVKRTGEKVFLECVQDMDHENMFWYRQDPGLGLRLIYFSYDVKMKEKGDIPEGYSVSREKKERFSLILESASTNQTSMYLCASSSLGTDYNSPLHFGNGTRLTVT.

DNA of the CDR3: TGTGCCATCAGTCCCCAGGTTGGGGGCTACACCTTC. Translation: CAISPQVGGYTF. The chain has TRBV10-3 and TRBJ1-2; no firm D call. Deletions cut 5 bases from V and 8 bases from J, with 12 bases between. From germline, CDR1 is ENHRY and CDR2 SYGVKD. The CDR3 runs to 12 residues.

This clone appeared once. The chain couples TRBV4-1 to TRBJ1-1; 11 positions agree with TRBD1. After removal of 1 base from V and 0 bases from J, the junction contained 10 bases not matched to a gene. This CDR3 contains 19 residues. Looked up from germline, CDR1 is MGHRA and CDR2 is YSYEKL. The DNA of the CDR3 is TGCGCCAGCAGCCAAGTGGGGACAGGGGGGGGCAAATTGAACACTGAAGCTTTCTTT. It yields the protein CASSQVGTGGGKLNTEAFF.

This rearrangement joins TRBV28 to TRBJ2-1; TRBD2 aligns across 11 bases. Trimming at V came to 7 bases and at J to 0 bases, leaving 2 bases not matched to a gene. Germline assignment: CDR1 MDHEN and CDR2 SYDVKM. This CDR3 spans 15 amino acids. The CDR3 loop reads CASTTSGSSYNEQFF. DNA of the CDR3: TGTGCCAGCACTACTAGCGGGAGCTCCTACAATGAGCAGTTCTTC.

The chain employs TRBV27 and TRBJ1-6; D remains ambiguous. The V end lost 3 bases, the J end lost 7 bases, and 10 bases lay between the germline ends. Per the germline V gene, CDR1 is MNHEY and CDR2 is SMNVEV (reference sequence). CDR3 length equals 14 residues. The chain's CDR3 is CASSFGGINSPLHF. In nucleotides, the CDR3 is TGTGCCAGCAGTTTTGGAGGGATAAATTCACCCCTCCACTTT.

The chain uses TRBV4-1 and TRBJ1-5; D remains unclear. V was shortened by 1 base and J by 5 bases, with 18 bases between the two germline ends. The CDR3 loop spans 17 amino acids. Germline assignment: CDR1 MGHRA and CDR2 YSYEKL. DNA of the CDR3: TGCGCCAGCAGCCAAGTCGTCAGTGCCGCGTCCGATCAGCCCCAGCATTTT. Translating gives CASSQVVSAASDQPQHF.

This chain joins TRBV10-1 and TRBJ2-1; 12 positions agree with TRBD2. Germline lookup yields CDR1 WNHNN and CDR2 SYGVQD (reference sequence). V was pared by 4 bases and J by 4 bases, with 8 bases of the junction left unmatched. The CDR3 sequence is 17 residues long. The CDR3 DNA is TGCGCCAGCAGTGGGACTAGCGGGACGGTAAGGTACAATGAGCAGTTCTTC. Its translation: CASSGTSGTVRYNEQFF.

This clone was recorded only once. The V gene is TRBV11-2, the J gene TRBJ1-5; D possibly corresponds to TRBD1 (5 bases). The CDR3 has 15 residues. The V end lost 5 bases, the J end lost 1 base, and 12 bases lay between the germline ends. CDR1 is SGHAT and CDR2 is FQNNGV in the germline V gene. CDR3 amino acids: CASSRGAVSNQPQHF. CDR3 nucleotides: TGTGCCAGCAGCCGTGGGGCGGTCAGCAATCAGCCCCAGCATTTT.

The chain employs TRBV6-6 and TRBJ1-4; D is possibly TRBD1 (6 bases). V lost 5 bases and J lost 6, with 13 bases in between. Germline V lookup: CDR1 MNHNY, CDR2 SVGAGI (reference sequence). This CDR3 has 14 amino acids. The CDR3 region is CASSPTGQHEKLFF. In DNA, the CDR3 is TGTGCCAGCAGTCCAACAGGACAGCATGAAAAACTGTTTTTT.

CDR3 amino acids: CASSYSEDQPQHF. CDR3 DNA sequence: TGTGCCAGCAGTTACTCGGAAGATCAGCCCCAGCATTTT. The rearrangement links TRBV6-5 to TRBJ1-5; D is undetermined. V was trimmed by 0 bases and J by 5 bases, leaving 5 bases between them. Germline V gene data show CDR1 as MNHEY and CDR2 as SVGAGI. The CDR3 totals 13 residues.

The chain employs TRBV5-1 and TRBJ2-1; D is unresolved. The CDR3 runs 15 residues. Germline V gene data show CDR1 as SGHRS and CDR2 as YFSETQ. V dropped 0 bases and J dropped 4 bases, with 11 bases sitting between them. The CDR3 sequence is CASSLGLKDYNEQFF. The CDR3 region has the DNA TGCGCCAGCAGCTTGGGACTTAAGGATTACAATGAGCAGTTCTTC.